A selection of T cell receptor beta chains follows, all from one sample in a study of T cells after yellow fever vaccination. TCRdb re-analysed the 5' RACE reads in MiXCR, keeping a single row per CDR3 protein. The sample gives fewer than 650,000 distinct CDR3 sequences, 20% to 25% of which show up once; about 16% is in the top ten. The specimen was PBMCs, collected around 3 weeks after the first yellow fever vaccination. The receptors were gathered from a man aged 18-30 years who received the YFV17D yellow fever vaccine. Both conserved end residues are part of each CDR3. Each record gives: J gene, V gene, D gene, clone size, CDR3 DNA, CDR3 protein. D genes are given only for firm matches. Size is omitted from some rows. Given values are once, few, many or a class for expanded clones.

j_gene: TRBJ1-2
v_gene: TRBV5-1
d_gene: -
abundance: many
CDR3nt: TGCGCCAGCAGCTTGACCAAGGATGGCTACACCTTC
CDR3aa: CASSLTKDGYTF

j_gene: TRBJ2-5
v_gene: TRBV12-3/TRBV12-4
d_gene: TRBD1
abundance: few
CDR3nt: TGTGCCAGCAGGGTATTGACCGGGACAGAAGAGACCCAGTACTTC
CDR3aa: CASRVLTGTEETQYF

j_gene: TRBJ1-5
v_gene: TRBV29-1
d_gene: TRBD1
abundance: -
CDR3nt: TGCAGGGGACAGGTTTCGAATCAGCCCCAGCATTTT
CDR3aa: CRGQVSNQPQHF

j_gene: TRBJ2-7
v_gene: TRBV20-1
d_gene: TRBD2
abundance: once
CDR3nt: TGCAGTGCTAGTGGCGGGGGGACCTACGAGCAGTACTTC
CDR3aa: CSASGGGTYEQYF

j_gene: TRBJ2-3
v_gene: TRBV3-1
d_gene: -
abundance: -
CDR3nt: TGTGCCAGCAGCCAAGATAGCTGGGCGGGGGCCCTAAAGAATACGCAGTATTTT
CDR3aa: CASSQDSWAGALKNTQYF

j_gene: TRBJ1-1
v_gene: TRBV6-2/TRBV6-3
d_gene: -
abundance: -
CDR3nt: TGTGCCAGCAGTTACGCCCTCTCCGAAATGGCTTTGGGAGCTTTCTTT
CDR3aa: CASSYALSEMALGAFF

j_gene: TRBJ2-5
v_gene: TRBV5-1
d_gene: TRBD1
abundance: few
CDR3nt: TGCGCCAGCAGCTTGGACAGGGGTTCCCAAGAGACCCAGTACTTC
CDR3aa: CASSLDRGSQETQYF

j_gene: TRBJ1-2
v_gene: TRBV7-9
d_gene: -
abundance: many
CDR3nt: TGTGCCAGCAGCTTAGCGCCCGGCTATGGCTACACCTTC
CDR3aa: CASSLAPGYGYTF

j_gene: TRBJ2-3
v_gene: TRBV6-2/TRBV6-3
d_gene: -
abundance: few
CDR3nt: TGTGCCAGCAGTTACTCGACGACGAGCCATCCGGGCGGGATTGGGGCAGATACGCAGTATTTT
CDR3aa: CASSYSTTSHPGGIGADTQYF

j_gene: TRBJ1-2
v_gene: TRBV20-1
d_gene: TRBD1
abundance: -
CDR3nt: TGCAGTGCTAGAGATAGGGCAGGGGGCGCGAGGGGCTACACCTTC
CDR3aa: CSARDRAGGARGYTF

j_gene: TRBJ2-7
v_gene: TRBV28
d_gene: -
abundance: -
CDR3nt: TGTGCCAGCAGTACGCCGGGACTCCGCCCGGACGAGCAGTACTTC
CDR3aa: CASSTPGLRPDEQYF

j_gene: TRBJ2-3
v_gene: TRBV7-2
d_gene: TRBD2
abundance: -
CDR3nt: TGTGCCAGCAGACCCGGGACTAGCTTAATTTTTACGCAGTATTTT
CDR3aa: CASRPGTSLIFTQYF

j_gene: TRBJ2-3
v_gene: TRBV20-1
d_gene: TRBD2
abundance: -
CDR3nt: TGCAGTGCTAGACTAGCGGGGGCCTCTCTCGGCACAGATACGCAGTATTTT
CDR3aa: CSARLAGASLGTDTQYF

j_gene: TRBJ2-2
v_gene: TRBV10-3
d_gene: -
abundance: -
CDR3nt: TGTGCCATCAGTGAGTCGAACCTTCTTAACACCGGGGAGCTGTTTTTT
CDR3aa: CAISESNLLNTGELFF

j_gene: TRBJ2-3
v_gene: TRBV30
d_gene: TRBD1
abundance: -
CDR3nt: TGTGCCCATCGGGGACAGGGGACAGATACGCAGTATTTT
CDR3aa: CAHRGQGTDTQYF

j_gene: TRBJ2-1
v_gene: TRBV25-1
d_gene: -
abundance: -
CDR3nt: TGTGCCAGCAGTGAATCAAGGCCGAGGGGGGCCTATGAGCAGTTCTTC
CDR3aa: CASSESRPRGAYEQFF

j_gene: TRBJ2-7
v_gene: TRBV5-1
d_gene: TRBD1
abundance: few
CDR3nt: TGCGCCAGCAGTAAGGGACAGGGGAACGAGCAGTACTTC
CDR3aa: CASSKGQGNEQYF

j_gene: TRBJ1-2
v_gene: TRBV9
d_gene: -
abundance: -
CDR3nt: TGTGCCAGCAGCCCCGAGGGGTCCGACGGCTACACCTTC
CDR3aa: CASSPEGSDGYTF

j_gene: TRBJ2-1
v_gene: TRBV1
d_gene: -
abundance: few
CDR3nt: TGCACCAGCAGCCAAAGCAAAGGACTACTAGCCCCAGGGTACAATGAGCAGTTCTTC
CDR3aa: CTSSQSKGLLAPGYNEQFF

j_gene: TRBJ1-1
v_gene: TRBV6-2/TRBV6-3
d_gene: -
abundance: -
CDR3nt: TGTGCCAGCACGTTAGGGGACACTGAAGCTTTCTTT
CDR3aa: CASTLGDTEAFF

j_gene: TRBJ2-2
v_gene: TRBV30
d_gene: -
abundance: many
CDR3nt: TGTGCCTCCCCGACAGGGAACACCGGGGAGCTGTTTTTT
CDR3aa: CASPTGNTGELFF

j_gene: TRBJ2-2
v_gene: TRBV25-1
d_gene: TRBD1
abundance: once
CDR3nt: TGTGCCGCGGGACAGGGGGCGTTGACCGGGGAGCTGTTTTTT
CDR3aa: CAAGQGALTGELFF

j_gene: TRBJ2-3
v_gene: TRBV9
d_gene: -
abundance: -
CDR3nt: TGTGCCAGCAGCCCCTCCGTGGGTACGCAGTATTTT
CDR3aa: CASSPSVGTQYF

j_gene: TRBJ2-7
v_gene: TRBV4-1
d_gene: TRBD1
abundance: few
CDR3nt: TGCGCCAGCAGCCAAGTCCCGGACAGGAGCTCCTACGAGCAGTACTTC
CDR3aa: CASSQVPDRSSYEQYF

j_gene: TRBJ1-6
v_gene: TRBV11-2
d_gene: -
abundance: few
CDR3nt: TGTGCCAGCAGCCCGTCCCCTACAGGGAATTCACCCCTCCACTTT
CDR3aa: CASSPSPTGNSPLHF

j_gene: TRBJ2-3
v_gene: TRBV5-1
d_gene: -
abundance: many
CDR3nt: TGCGCCAGCAGCTTGGGACAGGTCGCAGATACGCAGTATTTT
CDR3aa: CASSLGQVADTQYF

j_gene: TRBJ2-5
v_gene: TRBV5-1
d_gene: TRBD1
abundance: -
CDR3nt: TGCGCCAGCAGCCGCAAACTTAGTCCGGGACAGTTAAAATGGGAGACCCAGTACTTC
CDR3aa: CASSRKLSPGQLKWETQYF

j_gene: TRBJ1-1
v_gene: TRBV7-8
d_gene: -
abundance: -
CDR3nt: TGTGCCAGCAGCTTAAGGGCAGCAAACACTGAAGCTTTCTTT
CDR3aa: CASSLRAANTEAFF

j_gene: TRBJ2-7
v_gene: TRBV7-9
d_gene: TRBD1
abundance: few
CDR3nt: TGTGCCATAGCTCGGACAGGGGCAGGCTACGAGCAGTACTTC
CDR3aa: CAIARTGAGYEQYF

j_gene: TRBJ2-1
v_gene: TRBV20-1
d_gene: TRBD2
abundance: -
CDR3nt: TGCAGTGCCGGACTAGCGGGGGGTCTAGCCTACAATGAGCAGTTCTTC
CDR3aa: CSAGLAGGLAYNEQFF

j_gene: TRBJ2-7
v_gene: TRBV20-1
d_gene: -
abundance: few
CDR3nt: TGCAGTGCTAGATCCAGTGGGGGACTCTACGAGCAGTACTTC
CDR3aa: CSARSSGGLYEQYF

j_gene: TRBJ1-1
v_gene: TRBV20-1
d_gene: TRBD1
abundance: -
CDR3nt: TGCAGTGCTCACTCCGGGACAGGGAGTACTGAAGCTTTCTTT
CDR3aa: CSAHSGTGSTEAFF

j_gene: TRBJ2-5
v_gene: TRBV29-1
d_gene: -
abundance: few
CDR3nt: TGCAGCGTGAGGGGGGGCAGCGGGCCCCAGTACTTC
CDR3aa: CSVRGGSGPQYF

j_gene: TRBJ2-2
v_gene: TRBV9
d_gene: -
abundance: few
CDR3nt: TGTGCCAGCAGCGTAGGACATGTGGCAGGGACGGGCGGGGAGCTGTTTTTT
CDR3aa: CASSVGHVAGTGGELFF

j_gene: TRBJ2-2
v_gene: TRBV6-5
d_gene: -
abundance: -
CDR3nt: TGTGCCATCCACGGACAGTCCGGGGAGCTGTTTTTT
CDR3aa: CAIHGQSGELFF

j_gene: TRBJ1-2
v_gene: TRBV5-1
d_gene: -
abundance: few
CDR3nt: TGCGCCAGCAGCTTGCAAAGGGGCGAGGATGGCTACACCTTC
CDR3aa: CASSLQRGEDGYTF

j_gene: TRBJ2-7
v_gene: TRBV11-2
d_gene: -
abundance: few
CDR3nt: TGTGCCAGCAGCTTACCCGGGACAAGGCGGTTCGAGCAGTACTTC
CDR3aa: CASSLPGTRRFEQYF

j_gene: TRBJ2-3
v_gene: TRBV4-3
d_gene: -
abundance: few
CDR3nt: TGCGCCAGCAGCCAACCCGGGCACACTAGCACAGATACGCAGTATTTT
CDR3aa: CASSQPGHTSTDTQYF

j_gene: TRBJ1-1
v_gene: TRBV11-2
d_gene: -
abundance: many
CDR3nt: TGTGCCAGCAGCCCCCGCTTTTATGGCGCTTTCTTT
CDR3aa: CASSPRFYGAFF

j_gene: TRBJ2-3
v_gene: TRBV6-2/TRBV6-3
d_gene: -
abundance: -
CDR3nt: TGTGCCAGCAGTTACTCCTCAGGGCCAGATACGCAGTATTTT
CDR3aa: CASSYSSGPDTQYF

j_gene: TRBJ2-7
v_gene: TRBV12-3/TRBV12-4
d_gene: TRBD1
abundance: -
CDR3nt: TGTGCCAGCAGTCCTAGTAGGGACAGCCACGAGCAGTACTTC
CDR3aa: CASSPSRDSHEQYF

j_gene: TRBJ1-3
v_gene: TRBV14
d_gene: -
abundance: few
CDR3nt: TGTGCCAGCAGCCAAGGGCCTTCTTATGGAAACACCATATATTTT
CDR3aa: CASSQGPSYGNTIYF

j_gene: TRBJ1-1
v_gene: TRBV10-2
d_gene: -
abundance: -
CDR3nt: TGCGCCAGCAGTGATGCAGGCCTCACTGAAGCTTTCTTT
CDR3aa: CASSDAGLTEAFF

j_gene: TRBJ2-2
v_gene: TRBV2
d_gene: TRBD1
abundance: -
CDR3nt: TGTGCCAGCAGTGTTTACGGGACAGGGAACACCGGGGAGCTGTTTTTT
CDR3aa: CASSVYGTGNTGELFF

j_gene: TRBJ2-2
v_gene: TRBV11-2
d_gene: -
abundance: -
CDR3nt: TGTGCCAGCAGCTTAGTCTCGATGAGGGCAGACCTTACCGGGGAGCTGTTTTTT
CDR3aa: CASSLVSMRADLTGELFF